The 22 T cell receptor beta chains in this list originate from one sample, sequenced in a study of vaccination effects on CD4 cells after COVID-19. What these receptors recognize is not known. Measured with immunoSEQ multiplex PCR; TCRdb has only the in-frame clones, and not every one. Here the sample spans some 30,000 clones, around 70% being singletons. When around nine days of culture had elapsed, CD4+ T cells were isolated. Participants were given two doses of BNT162b2 or mRNA-1273 vaccine. This sample comprised CD4+ T cells from PBMCs cultured without peptide, obtained after COVID-19 vaccination. These receptor sequences come from a human donor who received a COVID-19 vaccine.

In this sample, this clone turned up once. The chain links TRBV7-2 to TRBJ2-3; TRBD1 agrees at 11 bases. The CDR3 has 17 residues. The ends lost 1 base at V and 2 bases at J; junction bases unmatched: 5. Per germline, CDR1 SGHTA and CDR2 FQGNSA. The CDR3 protein is CASSLVGTGGFTDTQYF. CDR3 sequence (DNA): TGTGCCAGCAGCTTAGTTGGGACAGGGGGATTCACAGATACGCAGTATTTT.

The rearrangement uses TRBV19 and TRBJ2-3; no clear D gene. Germline CDR1 reads LNHDA; CDR2 reads SQIVND (reference sequence). Trimming cost V 6 bases and J 4 bases, with 11 bases left between them. The CDR3 is 13 amino acids. The CDR3 region is CASSRWSADTQYF. For the CDR3, the DNA is TGTGCCAGTAGCAGATGGTCCGCAGATACGCAGTATTTT.

The chain couples TRBV12-3 or TRBV12-4 to TRBJ1-1, with 7 bases identical to TRBD1. V lost 8 bases, J lost 4 bases, and 7 bases stayed unmatched. The CDR3 contains 13 residues. The CDR3 DNA reads TGTGCCAGCGGTACAGGGGTGCCCACTGAAGCTTTCTTT. It is translated as CASGTGVPTEAFF.

This sequence joins TRBV24-1 and TRBJ2-3, with D possibly TRBD1 on 5 matching bases. The V end was cut by 10 bases, the J end by 3 bases, with 13 bases between. This CDR3 spans 13 amino acids. Germline loops: CDR1 KGHDR, CDR2 SFDVKD. CDR3 DNA: TGTGCCACGCAGGGTCTGGGAACAGATACGCAGTATTTT. Its protein product is CATQGLGTDTQYF.

J is TRBJ2-2 and V is TRBV29-1, with D hard to call. The CDR3 runs 13 residues. Trimming removed 4 bases from V and 4 bases from J, with 10 bases in between. Germline-derived CDR1 and CDR2 are SQVTM and ANQGSEA. CDR3 nucleotide sequence: TGCAGCGTTGTTGGCCACTTCACCGGGGAGCTGTTTTTT. It translates to CSVVGHFTGELFF.

This chain links TRBV19 with TRBJ2-1, with TRBD2 matching over 9 bases. Germline-derived CDR1 and CDR2 are LNHDA and SQIVND (reference sequence). The CDR3 contains 16 residues. After removal of 3 bases from V and 4 bases from J, the junction contained 7 bases not matched to a gene. CDR3 bases: TGTGCCAGTAGTATGGGTAGCGGGGGACTTTACAATGAGCAGTTCTTC. Translating gives CASSMGSGGLYNEQFF.

The chain combines TRBV9 with TRBJ2-5; no firm D call. Germline V lookup: CDR1 SGDLS, CDR2 YYNGEE. V lost 4 bases, J lost 4 bases, and 14 bases lay in between. CDR3 length: 14 amino acids. CDR3 in amino acids: CASSTGPTTETQYF. The CDR3 DNA follows: TGTGCCAGCAGCACCGGACCCACCACAGAGACCCAGTACTTC.

The chain recombines TRBV5-1 with TRBJ2-7; the match to TRBD2 covers 7 bases. The CDR3 is 14 amino acids. CDR1 and CDR2 (germline): SGHRS, YFSETQ. Unmatched junction bases numbered 7, after V lost 7 bases and J lost 0 bases. CDR3 nucleotide sequence: TGCGCCAGCGCCGACCCTAGCGGCTCCTACGAGCAGTACTTC. This sequence encodes CASADPSGSYEQYF.

V usage is TRBV10-3 and J usage is TRBJ2-1; TRBD2 agrees at 7 bases. CDR1 is ENHRY, CDR2 SYGVKD, per germline. The junction had 24 bases not matched to a gene; V was cut back by 4 bases and J by 3 bases. This CDR3 spans 21 amino acids. CDR3 residues: CAISGDPRGAGVPMGYNEQFF. The CDR3, as DNA: TGTGCCATCAGTGGGGACCCTAGGGGCGCGGGGGTTCCTATGGGCTACAATGAGCAGTTCTTC.

This rearrangement joins TRBV2 to TRBJ1-3; D not certain. The V gene's germline CDR1 is SNHLY and CDR2 FYNNEI. V lost 6 bases and J 4 bases, leaving 13 bases between the germline ends. The CDR3 runs to 14 residues. As DNA, the CDR3 is TGTGCCAGCAGATCAGCCCCGGGGGGAAACACCATATATTTT. Translating gives CASRSAPGGNTIYF.

This clone was counted a few times. The chain has TRBV3-1 (or the pseudogene TRBV3-2) and TRBJ2-2; the D gene could be TRBD1 or TRBD2 (6 bases each). The CDR3 length is 14 residues. Trimming stripped 4 bases from V and 6 bases from J, with 12 bases between. In germline, CDR1 is LGHDT, CDR2 YNNKEL (reference sequence). CDR3 sequence: CASSLNRGAGELFF. The CDR3 region has the DNA TGTGCCAGCAGCCTAAATAGGGGGGCCGGGGAGCTGTTTTTT.

V and J are TRBV7-2 and TRBJ1-2; 11 nucleotides match TRBD1. The CDR3 sequence is 14 residues long. The germline gives CDR1 SGHTA, CDR2 FQGNSA. The V segment lost 3 bases and the J segment 8 bases; nucleotides outside the gene matches: 5. CDR3 sequence: CASSFGQGALGYTF. The CDR3 DNA sequence: TGTGCCAGCAGCTTTGGACAGGGGGCGCTAGGCTACACCTTC.

The chain is built from TRBV19 and TRBJ1-1; tentatively, D is TRBD1 (5 bases). The V gene lost 1 base and the J gene lost 4 bases, with 7 bases spanning the gap. CDR1 is LNHDA, CDR2 SQIVND, per germline (reference sequence). This CDR3 has 13 amino acids. CDR3 amino acids: CASSIVGPTEAFF. The DNA for the CDR3 is TGTGCCAGTAGTATAGTGGGACCCACTGAAGCTTTCTTT. Supplemented by reference TRBV19 and TRBJ1-1, the full variable domain reads DGGITQSPKYLFRKEGQNVTLSCEQNLNHDAMYWYRQDPGQGLRLIYYSQIVNDFQKGDIAEGYSVSREKKESFPLTVTSAQKNPTAFYLCASSIVGPTEAFFGQGTRLTVV.

The chain carries TRBV4-2 and TRBJ2-5, with TRBD2 matching 12 bases. The V gene end was trimmed by 5 bases and the J gene end by 4 bases; junction bases not matched to a gene: 8. This CDR3 region has 16 residues. From germline, CDR1 is LGHNA and CDR2 YNFKEQ. CDR3 coding DNA: TGTGCCAGCAGCTTACGACTAGCGGGGGTACTAGAGACCCAGTACTTC. This sequence encodes CASSLRLAGVLETQYF.

V and J are TRBV5-4 and TRBJ1-4; 7 bases fit TRBD1. Germline CDR1 reads SGHNT; CDR2 reads YYREEE (reference sequence). This CDR3 comprises 15 residues. Trimming removed 2 bases from V and 3 bases from J; junction bases left unmatched: 4. The CDR3 protein is CASSLTGAANEKLFF. As DNA, the CDR3 is TGTGCCAGCAGCTTAACAGGGGCGGCTAATGAAAAACTGTTTTTT.

CDR3 DNA: TGTGCCAGCAGCTTTAACAGGAACAGACTACGGGAGCAGTACTTC. Translated, it gives CASSFNRNRLREQYF. The gene calls are TRBV5-4 and TRBJ2-7, with D possibly being TRBD1 or TRBD2 (5 bases each). This CDR3 spans 15 amino acids. The germline V and J ends were trimmed by 2 bases and 7 bases, with 19 bases remaining between them. CDR1 is SGHNT and CDR2 is YYREEE in the germline V gene (reference sequence).

CDR3: CASSVQPARGKETQYF. The DNA for the CDR3 is TGTGCCAGCAGCGTCCAACCGGCGAGAGGGAAAGAGACCCAGTACTTC. V is TRBV9 and J is TRBJ2-5; D may be TRBD2 (5 bases). Trimming removed 2 bases at V and 3 bases at J, with 17 bases between. Germline V gene lookup returns CDR1 SGDLS and CDR2 YYNGEE. The CDR3 runs to 16 residues.

The chain links TRBV5-5 to TRBJ1-1; possible D gene TRBD1, 5 bases. The CDR3 spans 17 residues. Germline V gene sequence: CDR1 SGHKS, CDR2 YYEKEE (reference sequence). Trimming pared 0 bases from V and 2 bases from J, leaving 17 bases between. In DNA form, the CDR3 reads TGTGCCAGCAGCTTGGTGACAGCCCTAACTCTCAACACTGAAGCTTTCTTT. Residues: CASSLVTALTLNTEAFF.

This chain uses TRBV11-3 with TRBJ1-1; possibly TRBD1 for D (6 bases). The CDR3 covers 14 residues. The germline V and J ends were trimmed by 5 bases and 1 base, with 11 bases remaining between them. CDR1 and CDR2 from the germline V gene are SGHNT and YENEEA. CDR3 residues: CASSGGGKNTEAFF. CDR3 DNA sequence: TGTGCCAGCAGCGGGGGCGGAAAGAACACTGAAGCTTTCTTT.

The gene calls are TRBV3-1 (or the pseudogene TRBV3-2) and TRBJ2-7; D may be TRBD1 (6 bases). This CDR3 is built from 14 residues. Trimming removed 4 bases from V and 1 base from J, with 11 bases in between. Germline V lookup: CDR1 LGHDT, CDR2 YNNKEL (reference sequence). In DNA form, the CDR3 reads TGTGCCAGCAGCCGTCGGGACAAATCCTACGAGCAGTACTTC. Translation: CASSRRDKSYEQYF.

The CDR3 DNA reads TGTGCCAGCAGTGAGGGGGGGCGCACAGATACGCAGTATTTT. Protein: CASSEGGRTDTQYF. V is TRBV27 and J is TRBJ2-3, with a possible D match to TRBD2 (7 bases). This CDR3 spans 14 amino acids. Trimming shortened V by 5 bases and J by 1 base, and 10 bases separated the two germline ends. Germline V CDR1 and CDR2: MNHEY, SMNVEV (reference sequence).

The chain has TRBV19 and TRBJ2-5; D ambiguous. CDR3 size: 11 residues. Germline-derived CDR1 and CDR2 are LNHDA and SQIVND (reference sequence). Trimming pared 3 bases from V and 5 bases from J, leaving 4 bases between. The CDR3 region has the DNA TGTGCCAGTAGTATTCACGAGACCCAGTACTTC. It encodes CASSIHETQYF.